Below, 15 T cell receptor beta chains from the same sample are listed, as sequenced in a study of blood T cell repertoires in COVID-19. Repertoires were generated with immunoSEQ multiplex PCR, while TCRdb's copy carries only in-frame clones and drops some. There are tens of thousands of clones in the sample; 88% occur only once, and 0.95% to 1.5% lies in the top ten. The specimen was peripheral blood. The receptor set was obtained from a woman aged 60 to 75 with acute or convalescent COVID-19.

This clone showed up just a few times. Other DNA sequences in the sample encode the same CDR3. V is TRBV14 and J is TRBJ1-4, with 7 bases matching TRBD1. Losses at the gene ends were 4 bases for V and 2 bases for J; bases not matched to a gene: 7. The germline gives CDR1 SGHDN, CDR2 FVKESK. There are 16 residues in the CDR3. Here the CDR3 reads CASSPRTGSTNEKLFF. CDR3 in DNA: TGTGCCAGCAGCCCCCGGACAGGCTCGACTAATGAAAAACTGTTTTTT.

The chain joins TRBV11-2 to TRBJ2-7, with TRBD2 matching over 16 bases. V lost 5 bases, J lost 0 bases, and 4 bases stayed unmatched. Germline V gives CDR1 SGHAT, CDR2 FQNNGV. CDR3 size: 17 residues. CDR3 protein: CASSPGLAGGFSYEQYV. The CDR3, as DNA: TGTGCCAGCAGCCCGGGACTAGCGGGGGGGTTCTCCTACGAGCAGTACGTC.

The genes are TRBV7-8 and TRBJ2-1, with TRBD2 identical over 14 bases. The CDR3 runs to 15 residues. Germline values: CDR1 SGHVS, CDR2 FQNEAQ. Unmatched junction bases numbered 5, after V lost 7 bases and J lost 6 bases. The CDR3: CASTKGTSGSNEQFF. The CDR3 DNA sequence: TGTGCCAGCACCAAAGGGACTAGCGGGAGCAATGAGCAGTTCTTC.

The chain recombines TRBV4-2 with TRBJ1-6; 9 nucleotides line up with TRBD1. J gave up 8 bases and V 4 bases, and 12 bases lay outside the gene matches. The CDR3 covers 17 residues. CDR1 LGHNA and CDR2 YNFKEQ come from the germline V gene. CDR3 residues: CASSRESTGGRDSPLHF. CDR3 nucleotide sequence: TGTGCCAGCAGCCGAGAGAGTACAGGGGGCAGGGATTCACCCCTCCACTTT.

The chain is built from TRBV6-1 and TRBJ1-6; TRBD1 matches at 8 bases. The CDR3 has 16 amino acids. The V segment lost 2 bases and the J segment 6 bases; nucleotides outside the gene matches: 6. CDR1 is MNHNS and CDR2 is SASEGT in the germline V gene. CDR3 protein: CASSERGQGSNSPLHF. The CDR3 DNA reads as TGTGCCAGCAGTGAACGTGGACAGGGATCTAATTCACCCCTCCACTTT.

This clone was seen only a few times. The chain is built from TRBV7-8 and TRBJ1-2; 8 bases match TRBD1. Germline V gene data show CDR1 as SGHVS and CDR2 as FQNEAQ. The CDR3 spans 15 residues. Trimming took 4 bases from V and 4 from J; bases not matched to a gene: 8. CDR3 in amino acids: CASSSDRGVGYGYTF. The CDR3 DNA is TGTGCCAGCAGCTCCGACAGGGGCGTAGGCTATGGCTACACCTTC.

The chain carries TRBV19 and TRBJ2-2; D may be TRBD2 (6 bases). Trimming left V 8 bases short and J 8 bases short, with 9 bases between. CDR3 length equals 11 residues. The germline gives CDR1 LNHDA, CDR2 SQIVND (reference sequence). CDR3 in DNA: TGTGCCAGTGGGACTGTGGGGGAGCTGTTTTTT. Translated: CASGTVGELFF.

J is TRBJ2-1 and V is TRBV5-4; 8 positions match TRBD2. The V and J ends lost 2 bases and 6 bases, in that order; junction bases with no gene match: 7. Germline V gene lookup returns CDR1 SGHNT and CDR2 YYREEE (reference sequence). There are 15 residues in the CDR3. The CDR3 sequence: CASSFPRGAFNEQFF. The CDR3 bases are TGTGCCAGCAGCTTCCCGCGGGGGGCATTCAATGAGCAGTTCTTC.

This clone was picked up a small number of times. This chain joins TRBV4-1 and TRBJ1-4; tentative D call: TRBD1 (6 bases). Germline CDR1 MGHRA, CDR2 YSYEKL. CDR3 length: 15 amino acids. With 0 bases removed from V and 8 bases from J, the gap between germline ends came to 13 bases. As DNA, the CDR3 is TGCGCCAGCAGCCAAGACCAGGGGACGGAGGAAAAACTGTTTTTT. Encoded protein: CASSQDQGTEEKLFF.

The chain carries TRBV10-2 and TRBJ2-2, with 9 positions matching TRBD2. The CDR3 extends over 15 amino acids. Per germline, CDR1 WSHSY and CDR2 SAAADI. J was trimmed by 0 bases and V by 8 bases; bases with no gene match: 4. The CDR3 sequence is CASRVAGANTGELFF. CDR3 nucleotide sequence: TGCGCCAGCCGGGTAGCGGGGGCGAACACCGGGGAGCTGTTTTTT.

The genes are TRBV4-1 and TRBJ2-3; the D is unclear. This CDR3 spans 13 amino acids. V lost 3 bases and J 5 bases, leaving 9 bases between the germline ends. The germline gives CDR1 MGHRA, CDR2 YSYEKL. For the CDR3, the DNA is TGCGCCAGCAGCCAGTATACAGTAGATACGCAGTATTTT. It encodes CASSQYTVDTQYF.

This rearrangement joins TRBV2 to TRBJ2-7, with TRBD1 matching over 9 bases. Germline V gene lookup returns CDR1 SNHLY and CDR2 FYNNEI. The CDR3 spans 13 residues. V lost 5 bases to trimming and J lost 2 bases; unmatched junction nucleotides: 1. The CDR3 sequence: CASSRQGAYEQYV. The CDR3 DNA reads TGTGCCAGCAGTCGACAGGGGGCCTACGAGCAGTACGTC.

This chain links TRBV29-1 with TRBJ2-2; D gene unclear. Between the trimmed V and J ends, which lost 0 bases and 7 bases, there was a span of 9 bases. Germline V gene sequence: CDR1 SQVTM, CDR2 ANQGSEA. The CDR3 extends over 13 amino acids. CDR3 in amino acids: CSVEDRVVGELFF. The CDR3 bases are TGCAGCGTTGAAGATCGGGTCGTCGGGGAGCTGTTTTTT.

CDR3 residues: CAISAGLAGEETQYF. As DNA, the CDR3 is TGTGCCATCAGTGCGGGACTAGCGGGAGAGGAGACCCAGTACTTC. J is TRBJ2-5 and V is TRBV10-3; 14 bases are a match to TRBD2. The CDR3 has 15 amino acids. The germline V gene has CDR1 ENHRY and CDR2 SYGVKD. Trimming at V came to 4 bases and at J to 5 bases, leaving 3 bases not matched to a gene.

J is TRBJ1-4 and V is TRBV7-2, with TRBD1 matching 7 bases. The length of the CDR3 is 16 residues. V was clipped by 4 bases and J by 5 bases; unmatched bases: 10. CDR1 SGHTA and CDR2 FQGNSA come from the germline V gene. DNA of the CDR3: TGTGCCAGCAGCTCACCGCCAGGGACAGTGAATGAAAAACTGTTTTTT. Translated: CASSSPPGTVNEKLFF.